A single T cell receptor (beta chain) is shown here with its context. Here immunoSEQ multiplex PCR was the method, and the copy in TCRdb shows in-frame clones only, minus some. The data hold 50,000 or so clones, with 75% to 90% observed a single time. The data were taken from a study of cytotoxic CD8 clonotypes in ibrutinib-treated CLL. V lost 9 bases and J lost 1, with 8 bases in between. The CDR3 length is 12 residues. Germline loops: CDR1 LNHDA, CDR2 SQIVND (reference sequence). This specimen was PBMCs, taken after 24 months of ibrutinib treatment. This clonotype originated in a human donor with chronic lymphocytic leukemia. This chain connects TRBV19 to TRBJ2-3; D is possibly TRBD1 (7 bases). For the CDR3, the DNA is TGTGCCAGCAGGGGGGGCACAGATACGCAGTATTTT. This codes for CASRGGTDTQYF.